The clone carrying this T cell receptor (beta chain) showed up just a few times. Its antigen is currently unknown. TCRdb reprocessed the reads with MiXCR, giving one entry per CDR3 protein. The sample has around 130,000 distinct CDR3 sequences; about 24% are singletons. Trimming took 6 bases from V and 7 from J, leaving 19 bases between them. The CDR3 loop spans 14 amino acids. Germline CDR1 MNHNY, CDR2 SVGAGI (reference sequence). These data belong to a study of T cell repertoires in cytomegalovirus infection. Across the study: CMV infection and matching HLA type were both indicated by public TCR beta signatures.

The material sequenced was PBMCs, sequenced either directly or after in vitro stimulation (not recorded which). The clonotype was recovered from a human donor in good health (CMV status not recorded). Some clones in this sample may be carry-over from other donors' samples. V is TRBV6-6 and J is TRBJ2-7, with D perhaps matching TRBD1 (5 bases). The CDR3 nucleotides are TGTGCCAGCAGCCTCACCGACAGCTCTCTTGAGCAGTACGTC. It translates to CASSLTDSSLEQYV.